The clone carrying this TCR beta chain was seen just once. Sequencing used immunoSEQ multiplex PCR; TCRdb keeps in-frame clones, though not all of them. This sample carries about 200,000 clones, around 90% of them seen once, and the ten largest clones take over 0.75%. The CDR3 is made up of 15 amino acids. V trimming: 3 bases; J trimming: 6 bases; junction bases outside the gene matches: 8. Germline-derived CDR1 and CDR2 are MNHEY and SMNVEV (reference sequence). This sample was taken from a study of blood T cell repertoires in COVID-19. Study-level information: The origin of the acute and convalescent COVID-19 samples was the United States, Italy and Spain. T cells, B-cell-depleted T cells, or PBMCs provided the cDNA or gDNA that served as material.

Followed longitudinally, the Seattle patients had been enrolled during active infection. The rearrangement uses TRBV27 and TRBJ2-7, with 10 positions matching TRBD1. The clonotype originates from a man aged 60 to 75 with COVID-19, enrolled during active disease. Sequenced input: peripheral blood. CDR3 sequence: CASSLGQGSLGEQYF. CDR3 coding DNA: TGTGCCAGCAGTTTGGGACAGGGGTCTTTGGGCGAGCAGTACTTC.